The subject of this entry is one TCR beta chain. Looked up from germline, CDR1 is SGHAT and CDR2 is FQNNGV. V gave up 5 bases and J gave up 6 bases; unmatched junction bases: 11. The CDR3 contains 15 residues. Patients of the Seattle cohort, enrolled during active infection, were followed longitudinally. The data were taken from a study of blood T cell repertoires in COVID-19. As processed by the authors: From reference gene primer amplification, estimates of nucleated cell counts were derived. The assay was immunoSEQ multiplex PCR, and TCRdb's table has in-frame clones only and misses some. V, J and clone size were drawn from that table, and D and trimming were deduced from the DNA. The sample contains some 220,000 clones, 80% to 95% of which appear only once.

This receptor was taken from a man aged 25 to 40 with COVID-19, enrolled during active disease. Input material: peripheral blood. The V gene is TRBV11-2, the J gene TRBJ1-2; the match to TRBD1 covers 8 bases. This chain's CDR3 is CASSPPRRGQDGYTF. CDR3 coding DNA: TGTGCCAGCAGCCCCCCCCGCAGGGGGCAGGATGGCTACACCTTC.